A selection of T cell receptor beta chains follows, all from one sample in a study of blood T cell repertoires in COVID-19. Sequencing was performed with immunoSEQ multiplex PCR; in TCRdb, only in-frame clones are kept and a portion is missing. The sample contains around 160,000 clones, roughly 84% of which appear only once. The specimen sequenced was PBMCs or T cells enriched from blood (not recorded which). The receptors shown here come from a woman in her fifties or sixties who had been exposed to COVID-19. The CDR3 runs from the conserved cysteine through the conserved F or W. Fields, in order: clone size, V gene, CDR3 protein. The size entry is marked missing in some rows and otherwise reads once, few, many or a size class.

>once|TRBV25-1
CASSDSGRVTYEQYF
>-|TRBV5-4
CASTPGQQNSPLHF
>-|TRBV4-1
CASSQNTLGGTNTGELFF
>-|TRBV6-2/TRBV6-3
CASSYSSPSGSWAPLFEQYF
>-|TRBV2
CASTARGGNTIYF
>-|TRBV7-9
CASSVGLAGGEETQYF
>-|TRBV3-1/TRBV3-2
CASSQVISAPYEQYF
>few|TRBV5-1
CASSPQPGQYTEAFF
>-|TRBV10-3
CAISALTGDRAEAFF
>-|TRBV4-2
CASRGQRNTEAFF
>-|TRBV7-9
CASSASGGGPTDTQYF
>-|TRBV7-6
CASSSGTGAAFF
>-|TRBV10-3
CAISESKAGGKDEQYF
>-|TRBV5-4
CASSLGLAGDNEQFF
>-|TRBV5-5
CASSLAGSGGAQHF
>-|TRBV7-2
CASSQRGQLAKNIQYF
>once|TRBV5-1
CASTGQGAGNYGYTF
>few|TRBV9
CASSEWDMRGTGELFF
>-|TRBV18
CASSPLPSSYEQYF
>-|TRBV10-1
CASSEWYRDRVPYEQYF
>-|TRBV7-2
CASSPRQGAGYGYTF
>-|TRBV7-8
CASSLGTPRSGNTIYF
>-|TRBV27
CASSGGTSANEQFF
>-|TRBV9
CASSPQRTGELFF
>-|TRBV7-3
CASSPGTSVYTQYF
>-|TRBV24-1
CATSDNREFTDTQYF
>once|TRBV19
CATSTSRNEQYF
>-|TRBV11-1
CASSLALIGQTGRGALHF
>-|TRBV25-1
CASSEYSGERAFF
>-|TRBV18
CASSPSLDQPQHF
>-|TRBV18
CASSRGETQYF
>once|TRBV9
CASSDAGVNTEAFF
>-|TRBV9
CASSVTDLAPTDTQYF
>-|TRBV10-3
CAISEIGGEAFF
>-|TRBV7-2
CASSPLAGGRYPTDTQYF
>-|TRBV14
CASSQALQGAMETQYF
>-|TRBV11-3
CASSASGGSYNEQFF
>once|TRBV19
CASNRGTTAQHF
>-|TRBV5-1
CASSTEGQYGYTF
>-|TRBV5-6
CASSLITDTQYF
>-|TRBV19
CASINPGGTEAFF
>-|TRBV9
CASSVGPYEGDEQYF
>few|TRBV19
CASSLSQTAAHEQYF
>-|TRBV6-2/TRBV6-3
CASSASSSGELFF
>-|TRBV6-5
CACRTVRNSPLHF
>few|TRBV10-1
CASRGGTSCPHEQYF
>-|TRBV2
CASSVDRNTGELFF
>-|TRBV2
CASRGRIFASPLHF
>-|TRBV19
CASSSWTSGDQETQYF
>-|TRBV21-1
CASSKAGQKNIQYF
>-|TRBV7-6
CASSPDRNYGYTF
>-|TRBV7-8
CASSSGTAMPSNQPQHF
>many|TRBV24-1
CATSEGGRIFNQPQHF